This TCR beta chain was sequenced during a study of radiotherapy plus CTLA-4 blockade in lung cancer. The wider study: Patients showed objective responses in 18% of cases, and disease control was achieved by under 40%. Study-wide results and caveats: Early clone dynamics of blood T cells, plus interferon-beta, reportedly predicted response best. Radiotherapy plus ipilimumab was followed by expansion in blood of tumor-derived TCR clones.

Comments on this clone: Its target is unknown.

The study treated chemo-refractory metastatic non-small-cell lung cancer patients with focal radiation plus ipilimumab CTLA-4 blockade. The V and J ends lost 6 bases and 3 bases, in that order; junction bases with no gene match: 8. This CDR3 is 14 amino acids long. Germline CDR1 LGHNA, CDR2 YNFKEQ. Clones were sequenced by immunoSEQ multiplex PCR, and TCRdb holds only the in-frame ones, with some missing. The data hold 90,000 to 130,000 clones, with about four fifths observed a single time. The chain joins TRBV4-2 to TRBJ2-7; 7 nucleotides agree with TRBD2. Specimen: peripheral blood, collected from a patient treated with radiotherapy plus ipilimumab. The TCR sequence derives from a human donor with non-small cell lung cancer that progressed on radiotherapy plus ipilimumab. Some clones in this sample may be carry-over from other donors' samples. CDR3 DNA sequence: TGTGCCAGCAGACGGAGCGGGGCGATCTACGAGCAGTACTTC. The encoded protein is CASRRSGAIYEQYF.